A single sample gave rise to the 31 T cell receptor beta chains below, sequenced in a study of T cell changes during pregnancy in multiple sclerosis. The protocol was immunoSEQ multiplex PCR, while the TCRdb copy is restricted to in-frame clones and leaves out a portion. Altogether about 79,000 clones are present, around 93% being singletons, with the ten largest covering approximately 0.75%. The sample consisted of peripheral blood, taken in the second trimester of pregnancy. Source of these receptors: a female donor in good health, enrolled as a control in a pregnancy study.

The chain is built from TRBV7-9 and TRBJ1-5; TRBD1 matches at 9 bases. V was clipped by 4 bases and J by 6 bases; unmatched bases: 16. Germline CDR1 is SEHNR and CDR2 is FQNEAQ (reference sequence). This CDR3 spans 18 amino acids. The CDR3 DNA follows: TGTGCCAGCAGCTCCTCGATGGGGACAGGGCGTTATACTCAGCCCCAGCATTTT. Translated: CASSSSMGTGRYTQPQHF.

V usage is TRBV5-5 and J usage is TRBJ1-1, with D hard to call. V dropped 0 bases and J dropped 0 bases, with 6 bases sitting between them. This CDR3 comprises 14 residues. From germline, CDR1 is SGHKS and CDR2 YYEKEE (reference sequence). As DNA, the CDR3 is TGTGCCAGCAGCTTGGATCCCATGAACACTGAAGCTTTCTTT. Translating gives CASSLDPMNTEAFF.

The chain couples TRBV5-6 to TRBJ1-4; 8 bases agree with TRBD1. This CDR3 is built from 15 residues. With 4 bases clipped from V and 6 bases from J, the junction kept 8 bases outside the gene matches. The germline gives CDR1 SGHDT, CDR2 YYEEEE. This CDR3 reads CASSPGQVLDEKLFF. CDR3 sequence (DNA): TGTGCCAGCAGCCCGGGACAGGTCCTCGATGAAAAACTGTTTTTT. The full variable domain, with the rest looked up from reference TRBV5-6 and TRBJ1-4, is DAGVTQSPTHLIKTRGQQVTLRCSPKSGHDTVSWYQQALGQGPQFIFQYYEEEERQRGNFPDRFSGHQFPNYSSELNVNALLLGDSALYLCASSPGQVLDEKLFFGSGTQLSVL.

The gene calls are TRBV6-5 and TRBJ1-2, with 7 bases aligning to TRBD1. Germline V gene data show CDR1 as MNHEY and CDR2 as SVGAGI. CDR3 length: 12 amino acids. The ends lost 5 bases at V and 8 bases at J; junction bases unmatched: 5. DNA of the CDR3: TGTGCCAGCAGTAGACAGGGTACAGGCTACACCTTC. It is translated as CASSRQGTGYTF.

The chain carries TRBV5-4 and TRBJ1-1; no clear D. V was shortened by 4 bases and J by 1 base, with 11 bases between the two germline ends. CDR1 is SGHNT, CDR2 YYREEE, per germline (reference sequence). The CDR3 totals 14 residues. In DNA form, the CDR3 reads TGTGCCAGCAGCCCACAAATTCCGAACACTGAAGCTTTCTTT. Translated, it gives CASSPQIPNTEAFF.

The CDR3 bases are TGCGCCAGCAGCCAAGATAGGACGGGGACGGGAGGCAATGAGCAGTTCTTC. Translated: CASSQDRTGTGGNEQFF. V usage is TRBV4-3 and J usage is TRBJ2-1, with 7 bases aligning to TRBD2. Germline V gene sequence: CDR1 LGHNA, CDR2 YSLEER. The ends lost 0 bases at V and 6 bases at J; junction bases unmatched: 11. The CDR3 extends over 17 amino acids.

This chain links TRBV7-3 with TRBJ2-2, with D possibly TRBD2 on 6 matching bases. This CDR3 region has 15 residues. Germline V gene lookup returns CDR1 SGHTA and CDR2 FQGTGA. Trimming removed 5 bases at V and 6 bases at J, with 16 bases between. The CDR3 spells CASSPRRGKPGELFF. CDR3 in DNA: TGTGCCAGCAGCCCGCGACGGGGGAAACCCGGGGAGCTGTTTTTT.

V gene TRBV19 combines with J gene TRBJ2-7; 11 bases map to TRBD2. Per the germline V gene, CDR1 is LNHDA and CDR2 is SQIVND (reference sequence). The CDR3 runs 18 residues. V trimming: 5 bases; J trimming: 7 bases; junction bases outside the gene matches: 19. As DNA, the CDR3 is TGTGCCAGTAGTCTGCCGGGGGCTGTAGCGGGGGGGCCTCGGGAGCAGTACTTC. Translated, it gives CASSLPGAVAGGPREQYF.

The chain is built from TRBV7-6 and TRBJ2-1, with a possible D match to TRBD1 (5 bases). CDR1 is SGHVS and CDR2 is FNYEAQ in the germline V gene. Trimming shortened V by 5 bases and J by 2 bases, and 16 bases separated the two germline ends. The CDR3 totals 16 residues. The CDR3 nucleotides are TGTGCCAGCAGCCCAATGGTTGCAGGGACCTACAATGAGCAGTTCTTC. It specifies CASSPMVAGTYNEQFF.

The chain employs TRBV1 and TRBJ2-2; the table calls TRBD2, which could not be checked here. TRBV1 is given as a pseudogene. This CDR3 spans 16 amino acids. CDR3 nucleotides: TGCACCAGCAGTCGCCTAGCGGGGGGCGGGACCGGGGAGCTGTTTTTT. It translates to CTSSRLAGGGTGELFF.

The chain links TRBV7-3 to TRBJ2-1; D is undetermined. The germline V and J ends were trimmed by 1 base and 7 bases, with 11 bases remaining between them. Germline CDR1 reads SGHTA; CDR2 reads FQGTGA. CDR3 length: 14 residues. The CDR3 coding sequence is TGTGCCAGCAGCTTAATCGCTAGTAGGAATGAGCAGTTCTTC. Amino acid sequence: CASSLIASRNEQFF.

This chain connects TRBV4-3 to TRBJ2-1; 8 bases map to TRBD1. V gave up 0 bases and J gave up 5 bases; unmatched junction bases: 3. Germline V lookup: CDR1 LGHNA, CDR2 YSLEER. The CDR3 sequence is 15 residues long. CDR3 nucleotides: TGCGCCAGCAGCCAAGATCGACAGGGGAACAATGAGCAGTTCTTC. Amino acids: CASSQDRQGNNEQFF.

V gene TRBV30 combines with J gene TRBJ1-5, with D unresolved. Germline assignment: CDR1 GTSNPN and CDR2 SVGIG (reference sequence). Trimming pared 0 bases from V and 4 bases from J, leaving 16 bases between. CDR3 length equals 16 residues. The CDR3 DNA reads TGTGCCTGGAGTGTAGAGATAGGAGGTTGGAATCAGCCCCAGCATTTT. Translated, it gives CAWSVEIGGWNQPQHF.

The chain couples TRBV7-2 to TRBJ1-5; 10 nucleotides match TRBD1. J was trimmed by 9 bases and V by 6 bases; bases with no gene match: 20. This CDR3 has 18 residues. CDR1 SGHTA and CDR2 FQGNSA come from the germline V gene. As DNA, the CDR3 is TGTGCCAGCAGTCGTGGGACAGGGGCGCTTGAGGGCAGGGGGCCCCAGCATTTT. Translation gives CASSRGTGALEGRGPQHF.

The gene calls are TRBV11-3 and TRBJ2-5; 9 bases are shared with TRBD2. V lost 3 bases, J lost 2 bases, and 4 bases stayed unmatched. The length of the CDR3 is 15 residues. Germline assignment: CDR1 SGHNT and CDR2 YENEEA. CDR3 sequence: CASSFSGGKQETQYF. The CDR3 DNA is TGTGCCAGCAGCTTTAGCGGGGGAAAGCAAGAGACCCAGTACTTC.

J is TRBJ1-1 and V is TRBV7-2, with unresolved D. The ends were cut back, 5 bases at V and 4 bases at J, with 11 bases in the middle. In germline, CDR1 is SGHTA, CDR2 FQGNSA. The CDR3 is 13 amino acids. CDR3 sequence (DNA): TGTGCCAGCAGCCCGGGAGTGCCCACTGAAGCTTTCTTT. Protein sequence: CASSPGVPTEAFF.

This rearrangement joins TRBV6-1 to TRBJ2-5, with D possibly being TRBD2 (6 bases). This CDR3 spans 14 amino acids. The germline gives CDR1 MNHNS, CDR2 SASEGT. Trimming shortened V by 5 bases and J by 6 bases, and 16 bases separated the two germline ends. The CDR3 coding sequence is TGTGCCAGCAGTTGGTGGGACTTTCCTAAGACCCAGTACTTC. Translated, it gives CASSWWDFPKTQYF.

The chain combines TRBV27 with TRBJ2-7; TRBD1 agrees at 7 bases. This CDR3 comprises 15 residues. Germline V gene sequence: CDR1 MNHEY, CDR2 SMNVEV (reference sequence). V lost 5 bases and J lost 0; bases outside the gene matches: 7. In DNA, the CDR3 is TGTGCCAGCAGTGGTAACAGGGGAAGCTCCTACGAGCAGTACTTC. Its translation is CASSGNRGSSYEQYF.

The CDR3 nucleotides are TGTGCCTGGAGTGATGACAGGACCCCTCCCCGGGAGACCCAGTACTTC. Translation: CAWSDDRTPPRETQYF. The genes are TRBV30 and TRBJ2-5, with a possible D match to TRBD1 (6 bases). Germline lookup yields CDR1 GTSNPN and CDR2 SVGIG (reference sequence). Trimming pared 1 base from V and 5 bases from J, leaving 20 bases between. The CDR3 length is 16 residues.

CDR3 sequence: CAWSVKGGQETQYF. CDR3 DNA: TGTGCCTGGAGTGTAAAGGGGGGGCAAGAGACCCAGTACTTC. This chain uses TRBV30 with TRBJ2-5; D is perhaps TRBD2 (7 bases). The CDR3 has 14 residues. V shed 0 bases and J shed 2 bases, with 10 bases lying between them. Germline CDR1 and CDR2: GTSNPN and SVGIG (reference sequence).

The CDR3 nucleotides are TGTGCCAGCAGCTTAGAACTAGCGGGGGGGAAGACCCAGTACTTC. Protein: CASSLELAGGKTQYF. The rearrangement links TRBV7-2 to TRBJ2-5; 13 bases line up with TRBD2. The germline V gene has CDR1 SGHTA and CDR2 FQGNSA. The CDR3 spans 15 residues. The V segment lost 1 base and the J segment 6 bases; nucleotides outside the gene matches: 2.

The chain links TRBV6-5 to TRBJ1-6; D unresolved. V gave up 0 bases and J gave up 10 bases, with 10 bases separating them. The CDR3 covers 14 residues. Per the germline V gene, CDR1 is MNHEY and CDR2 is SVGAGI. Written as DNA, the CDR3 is TGTGCCAGCAGTTACTCGGTCGGGGAATCACCCCTCCACTTT. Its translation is CASSYSVGESPLHF.

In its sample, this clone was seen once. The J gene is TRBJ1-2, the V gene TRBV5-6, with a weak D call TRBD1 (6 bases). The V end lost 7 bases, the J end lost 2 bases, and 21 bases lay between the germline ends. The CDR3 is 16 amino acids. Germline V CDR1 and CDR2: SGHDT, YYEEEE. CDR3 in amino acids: CASHLGTTYPNYGYTF. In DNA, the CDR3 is TGTGCCAGCCATCTCGGGACAACTTACCCAAACTATGGCTACACCTTC.

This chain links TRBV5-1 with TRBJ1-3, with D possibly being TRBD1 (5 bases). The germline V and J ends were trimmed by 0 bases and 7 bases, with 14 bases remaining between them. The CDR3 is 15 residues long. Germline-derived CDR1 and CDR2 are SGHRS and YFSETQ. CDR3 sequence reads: CASSLGQGNGNTIYF. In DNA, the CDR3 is TGCGCCAGCAGCTTGGGGCAGGGTAATGGCAACACCATATATTTT.

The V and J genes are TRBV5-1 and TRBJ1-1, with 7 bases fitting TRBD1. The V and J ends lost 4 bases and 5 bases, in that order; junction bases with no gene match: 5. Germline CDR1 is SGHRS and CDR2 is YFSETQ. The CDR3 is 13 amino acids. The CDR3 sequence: CASSLGTATEAFF. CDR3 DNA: TGCGCCAGCAGCCTTGGGACAGCTACTGAAGCTTTCTTT.

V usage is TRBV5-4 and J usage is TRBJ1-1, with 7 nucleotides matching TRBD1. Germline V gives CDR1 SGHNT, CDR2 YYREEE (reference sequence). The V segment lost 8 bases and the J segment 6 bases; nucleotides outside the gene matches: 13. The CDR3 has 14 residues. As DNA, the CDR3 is TGTGCCAGTACCACAAGGAGAGGACAGGCTGAAGCTTTCTTT. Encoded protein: CASTTRRGQAEAFF.

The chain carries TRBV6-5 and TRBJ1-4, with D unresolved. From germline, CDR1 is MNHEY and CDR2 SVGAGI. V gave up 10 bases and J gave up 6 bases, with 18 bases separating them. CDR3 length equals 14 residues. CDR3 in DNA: TGTGCCACCAAAAGGAGCCATCGAGATGAAAAACTGTTTTTT. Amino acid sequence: CATKRSHRDEKLFF.

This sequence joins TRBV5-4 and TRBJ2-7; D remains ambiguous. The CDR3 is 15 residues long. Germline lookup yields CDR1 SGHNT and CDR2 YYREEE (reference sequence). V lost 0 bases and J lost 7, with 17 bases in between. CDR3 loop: CASSLASGLVVEQYF. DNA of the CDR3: TGTGCCAGCAGCTTGGCCTCGGGTTTGGTTGTTGAGCAGTACTTC.

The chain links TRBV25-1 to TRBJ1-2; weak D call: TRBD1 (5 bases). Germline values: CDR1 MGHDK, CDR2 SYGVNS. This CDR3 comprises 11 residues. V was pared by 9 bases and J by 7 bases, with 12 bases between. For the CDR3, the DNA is TGTGCCAGGGATGACAGCTGTGGCTACACCTTC. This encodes CARDDSCGYTF.

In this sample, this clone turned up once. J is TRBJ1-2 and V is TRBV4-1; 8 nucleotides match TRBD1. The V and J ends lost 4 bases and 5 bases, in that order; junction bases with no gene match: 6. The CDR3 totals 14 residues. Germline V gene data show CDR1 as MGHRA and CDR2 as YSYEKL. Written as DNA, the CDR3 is TGCGCCAGCAGCCCACCGGGGACAGGATATGGCTACACCTTC. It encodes CASSPPGTGYGYTF.

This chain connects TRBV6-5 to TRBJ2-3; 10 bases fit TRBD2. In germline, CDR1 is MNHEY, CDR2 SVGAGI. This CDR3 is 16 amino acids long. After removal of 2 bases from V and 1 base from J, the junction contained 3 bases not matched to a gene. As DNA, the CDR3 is TGTGCCAGCAGTTACACAGGACTAGCGGGCACAGATACGCAGTATTTT. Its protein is CASSYTGLAGTDTQYF.